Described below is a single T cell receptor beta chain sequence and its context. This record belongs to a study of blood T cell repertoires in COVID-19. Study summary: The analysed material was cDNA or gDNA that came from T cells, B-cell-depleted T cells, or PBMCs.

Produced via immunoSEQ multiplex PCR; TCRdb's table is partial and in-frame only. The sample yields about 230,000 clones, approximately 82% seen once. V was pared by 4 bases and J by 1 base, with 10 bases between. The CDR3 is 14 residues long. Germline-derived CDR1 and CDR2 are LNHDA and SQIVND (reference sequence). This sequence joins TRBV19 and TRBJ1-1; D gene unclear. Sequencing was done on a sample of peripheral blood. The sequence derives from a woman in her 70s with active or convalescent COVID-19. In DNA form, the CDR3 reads TGTGCCAGTAGTAAATTACGGGGGAACACTGAAGCTTTCTTT. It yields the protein CASSKLRGNTEAFF.